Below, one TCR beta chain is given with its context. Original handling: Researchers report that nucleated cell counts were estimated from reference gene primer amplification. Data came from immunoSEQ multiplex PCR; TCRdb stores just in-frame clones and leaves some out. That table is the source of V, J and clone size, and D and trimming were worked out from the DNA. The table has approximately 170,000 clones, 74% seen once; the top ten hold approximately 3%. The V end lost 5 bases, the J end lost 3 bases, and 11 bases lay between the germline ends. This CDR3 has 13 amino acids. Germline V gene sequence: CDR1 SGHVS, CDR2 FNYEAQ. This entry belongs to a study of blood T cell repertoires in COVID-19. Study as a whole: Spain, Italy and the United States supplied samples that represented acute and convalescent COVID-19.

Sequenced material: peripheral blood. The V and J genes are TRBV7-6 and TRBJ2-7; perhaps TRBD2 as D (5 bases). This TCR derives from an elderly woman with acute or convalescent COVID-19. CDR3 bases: TGTGCCAGCAGCCTCAACCGGGACTACGAGCAGTACTTC. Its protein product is CASSLNRDYEQYF.